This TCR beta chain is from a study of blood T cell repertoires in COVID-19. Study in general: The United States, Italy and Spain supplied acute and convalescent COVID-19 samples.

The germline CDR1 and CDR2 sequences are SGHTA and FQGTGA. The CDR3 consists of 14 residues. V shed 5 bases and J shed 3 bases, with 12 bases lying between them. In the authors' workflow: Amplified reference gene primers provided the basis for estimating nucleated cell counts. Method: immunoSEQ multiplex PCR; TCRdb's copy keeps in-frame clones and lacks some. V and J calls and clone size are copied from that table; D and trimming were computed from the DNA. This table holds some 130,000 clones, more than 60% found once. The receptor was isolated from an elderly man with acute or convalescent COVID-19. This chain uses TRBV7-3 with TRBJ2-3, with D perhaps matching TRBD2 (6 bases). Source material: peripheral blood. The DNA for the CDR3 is TGTGCCAGCAGCCGGGGACTGCGAACAGATACGCAGTATTTT. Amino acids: CASSRGLRTDTQYF.